This passage covers 29 T cell receptor beta chains from one sample sequenced in a study of shared clonotypes between healthy human individuals. Libraries were prepared by immunoSEQ multiplex PCR; TCRdb keeps only in-frame clonotypes and omits some of them. In the table there are more than 2 million clones, 95% of which are singletons. The sequencing sample was made of naive CD4+ T cells sorted from blood. Subset reported: CD45RA+ positively selected. The receptors shown here come from a man between 18 and 29 years old in good health.

The genes are TRBV5-1 and TRBJ2-7, with TRBD1 matching over 9 bases. The J segment lost 6 bases and the V segment lost 0 bases, leaving 10 bases of the junction unmatched. The CDR3 has 16 amino acids. Looked up from germline, CDR1 is SGHRS and CDR2 is YFSETQ. CDR3 DNA sequence: TGCGCCAGCAGCTTGGGAGGGGACAGGGCGGTTTCCGAGCAGTACTTC. Translated: CASSLGGDRAVSEQYF.

This clone was picked up a small number of times. This chain connects TRBV6-6 to TRBJ2-7; either TRBD1 or TRBD2 may supply D (5 bases each). Trimming removed 8 bases from V and 4 bases from J, with 15 bases in between. This CDR3 is built from 13 residues. The germline CDR1 and CDR2 sequences are MNHNY and SVGAGI (reference sequence). CDR3 region: CASGTGGEYEQYF. As DNA, the CDR3 is TGTGCCAGCGGAACAGGTGGGGAGTACGAGCAGTACTTC.

This clone was seen just once. The CDR3 region is CASSPQPGASSYEQYF. In DNA form, the CDR3 reads TGTGCCAGCAGCCCCCAGCCAGGGGCAAGCTCCTACGAGCAGTACTTC. This rearrangement joins TRBV7-2 to TRBJ2-7; D might be TRBD1 (6 bases). The length of the CDR3 is 16 residues. Trimming cost V 5 bases and J 0 bases, with 17 bases left between them. Germline V gives CDR1 SGHTA, CDR2 FQGNSA.

The chain employs TRBV7-2 and TRBJ2-3, with D perhaps matching TRBD1 (6 bases). With 3 bases removed from V and 0 bases from J, the gap between germline ends came to 10 bases. Germline V gene lookup returns CDR1 SGHTA and CDR2 FQGNSA. The length of the CDR3 is 15 residues. The CDR3 region is CASSFQTGSTDTQYF. CDR3 coding DNA: TGTGCCAGCAGCTTCCAGACAGGTAGCACAGATACGCAGTATTTT.

The rearrangement joins TRBV18 to TRBJ2-5; 7 bases map to TRBD1. V was pared by 6 bases and J by 5 bases, with 12 bases of the junction left unmatched. The CDR3 consists of 15 residues. CDR1 is KGHSH, CDR2 LQKENI, per germline. The DNA for the CDR3 is TGTGCCAGCTCTCCCTTCTCGGACAGGTCGGAGACCCAGTACTTC. Translating it yields CASSPFSDRSETQYF.

The chain is built from TRBV30 and TRBJ2-5; no clear D. CDR3 length: 11 residues. CDR1 GTSNPN and CDR2 SVGIG come from the germline V gene (reference sequence). The CDR3 region is CGPLRTQTQYF. CDR3 nucleotide sequence: TGTGGCCCCCTCAGGACGCAGACCCAGTACTTC.

A single count supports this clone. The V gene is TRBV7-9, the J gene TRBJ2-7, with D maybe TRBD2 (5 bases). CDR3 length equals 14 residues. The V end was cut by 1 base, the J end by 7 bases, with 14 bases between. Germline CDR1 and CDR2: SEHNR and FQNEAQ (reference sequence). The chain's CDR3 is CASSLEVGRREQYF. In nucleotides, the CDR3 is TGTGCCAGCAGCTTAGAGGTAGGGAGAAGGGAGCAGTACTTC.

The CDR3 nucleotides are TGTGCCAGCAGCGAGGACAGGGATGGCTACACCTTC. Encoded protein: CASSEDRDGYTF. This chain uses TRBV5-4 with TRBJ1-2; 8 bases are a match to TRBD1. J lost 6 bases, V lost 4 bases, and 2 bases had no gene match. CDR1 SGHNT and CDR2 YYREEE come from the germline V gene (reference sequence). This CDR3 has 12 residues.

The rearrangement uses TRBV27 and TRBJ2-3, with a possible D match to TRBD1 (6 bases). CDR3 length: 12 amino acids. V lost 5 bases, J lost 9 bases, and 12 bases lay in between. Germline lookup yields CDR1 MNHEY and CDR2 SMNVEV (reference sequence). This CDR3 reads CASSPTQGTQYF. CDR3 in DNA: TGTGCCAGCAGTCCGACCCAGGGGACGCAGTATTTT.

The chain employs TRBV4-2 and TRBJ2-3, with 10 bases matching TRBD2. The germline V gene has CDR1 LGHNA and CDR2 YNFKEQ. With V trimmed by 5 bases and J by 0 bases, 8 bases remained unmatched. This CDR3 has 17 residues. CDR3 loop: CASSKASGGVSTDTQYF. The CDR3 nucleotides are TGTGCCAGCAGCAAGGCCAGCGGGGGGGTCAGCACAGATACGCAGTATTTT.

V and J are TRBV30 and TRBJ1-5; 8 bases map to TRBD1. CDR1 and CDR2 from the germline V gene are GTSNPN and SVGIG (reference sequence). CDR3 size: 18 residues. V lost 0 bases to trimming and J lost 0 bases; unmatched junction nucleotides: 10. CDR3 DNA: TGTGCCTGGAGTGTTTCAGGGGGCCCTTTTAATAGCAATCAGCCCCAGCATTTT. Translated, it gives CAWSVSGGPFNSNQPQHF.

V gene TRBV2 combines with J gene TRBJ2-3; D gene ambiguous. The CDR3 covers 12 residues. CDR1 and CDR2 from the germline V gene are SNHLY and FYNNEI. The V and J ends lost 7 bases and 2 bases respectively, with 7 bases between them. For the CDR3, the DNA is TGTGCCAGCACGCCGGCCACAGATACGCAGTATTTT. This gives the protein CASTPATDTQYF.

The V call is TRBV18, the J call TRBJ2-2; 9 positions match TRBD1. Trimming cost V 3 bases and J 4 bases; bases outside gene matches: 12. The CDR3 is made up of 18 amino acids. CDR1 and CDR2 (germline): KGHSH, LQKENI. CDR3 region: CASSPPTGTGSTTGELFF. CDR3 DNA: TGTGCCAGCTCACCTCCGACCGGGACAGGGTCTACCACCGGGGAGCTGTTTTTT.

V and J are TRBV11-2 and TRBJ2-3; D gene uncertain. This CDR3 region has 11 residues. Trimming left V 5 bases short and J 6 bases short, with 6 bases between. Germline V gives CDR1 SGHAT, CDR2 FQNNGV. The CDR3, as DNA: TGTGCCAGCAGCCACATGGATACGCAGTATTTT. Translation: CASSHMDTQYF.

This clone was seen only a few times. This sample includes further DNA sequences coding for the same CDR3. The chain employs TRBV19 and TRBJ1-5, with unresolved D. Trimming stripped 4 bases from V and 5 bases from J, with 6 bases between. Germline loops: CDR1 LNHDA, CDR2 SQIVND (reference sequence). CDR3 length: 12 amino acids. CDR3: CASSTGDQPQHF. CDR3 DNA: TGTGCCAGTAGTACTGGAGATCAGCCCCAGCATTTT.

This rearrangement joins TRBV10-2 to TRBJ2-1, with 10 positions matching TRBD2. This CDR3 comprises 16 residues. J gave up 2 bases and V 2 bases, and 3 bases lay outside the gene matches. CDR1 is WSHSY, CDR2 SAAADI, per germline. The CDR3: CASSELAGVAYNEQFF. The CDR3 nucleotides read TGCGCCAGCAGTGAGCTAGCGGGAGTAGCCTACAATGAGCAGTTCTTC.

V and J are TRBV21-1 and TRBJ2-2; the table's D call, TRBD1, has no DNA check behind it. TRBV21-1 is a listed pseudogene. The CDR3 is 17 amino acids. For the CDR3, the DNA is TGTGCCAGCTTCCTTAACCGGGACAGGGAATACACCGGGGAGCTGTTTTTT. This encodes CASFLNRDREYTGELFF.

This clone occurred once. Other nucleotide sequences in the sample specify the same CDR3. The rearrangement uses TRBV5-1 and TRBJ2-3, with D hard to call. Trimming left V 0 bases short and J 0 bases short, with 8 bases between. The CDR3 covers 15 residues. Germline-derived CDR1 and CDR2 are SGHRS and YFSETQ. CDR3 bases: TGCGCCAGCAGCTTGGCTGGAGCTAGCACAGATACGCAGTATTTT. This codes for CASSLAGASTDTQYF.

V and J are TRBV29-1 and TRBJ2-7; tentative D call: TRBD2 (6 bases). Germline loops: CDR1 SQVTM, CDR2 ANQGSEA. V was trimmed by 2 bases and J by 5 bases, leaving 10 bases between them. CDR3 size: 12 residues. This CDR3 is CSVELGGNEQYF. CDR3 nucleotides: TGCAGCGTTGAATTGGGGGGTAACGAGCAGTACTTC.

The CDR3 sequence: CASSYSGQAYSPLHF. CDR3 bases: TGTGCCAGCAGTTACTCGGGACAGGCCTATTCACCCCTCCACTTT. This chain connects TRBV6-5 to TRBJ1-6; TRBD1 aligns across 8 bases. This CDR3 region has 15 residues. The J segment lost 8 bases and the V segment lost 0 bases, leaving 3 bases of the junction unmatched. Germline CDR1 is MNHEY and CDR2 is SVGAGI.

The chain recombines TRBV28 with TRBJ2-5; tentatively, D is TRBD1 or TRBD2 (5 bases each). The J call may be incorrect, as the DNA end agrees better with TRBJ2-7. Germline loops: CDR1 MDHEN, CDR2 SYDVKM. The CDR3 totals 12 residues. In nucleotides, the CDR3 is TGTGCCAGCACCGGGGCCATCTACGAGCAGTACTTC. Translated, it gives CASTGAIYEQYF.

With regard to this clone: A much more abundant neighbour one base away suggests this may be a read error. The rearrangement joins TRBV6-1 to TRBJ2-7; D possibly uses TRBD1 or TRBD2 (5 bases each). This CDR3 has 12 amino acids. Per germline, CDR1 MNHNS and CDR2 SASEGT. V was clipped by 4 bases and J by 3 bases, with 7 bases between them. The CDR3 sequence is CASSGGDYEQYF. CDR3 in DNA: TGTGCCAGCAGTGGAGGGGACTACGAGCAGTACTTC.

The chain couples TRBV4-1 to TRBJ2-7; D call uncertain. CDR3 length: 16 amino acids. The germline gives CDR1 MGHRA, CDR2 YSYEKL. Trimming shortened V by 0 bases and J by 5 bases, and 17 bases separated the two germline ends. The CDR3 is CASSQEVAVKAHEQYF. In nucleotides, the CDR3 is TGCGCCAGCAGCCAAGAGGTCGCGGTGAAAGCCCACGAGCAGTACTTC.

V usage is TRBV4-1 and J usage is TRBJ1-5; a possible D gene is TRBD1 (5 bases). CDR3 length: 16 residues. V dropped 0 bases and J dropped 0 bases, with 9 bases sitting between them. Germline V gives CDR1 MGHRA, CDR2 YSYEKL. The CDR3 DNA sequence: TGCGCCAGCAGCCAAGATGGAGGGGATAGCAATCAGCCCCAGCATTTT. Translating it yields CASSQDGGDSNQPQHF.

To note about this clone: The same CDR3 is also encoded by other DNA sequences in this sample. The rearrangement uses TRBV19 and TRBJ2-7; D possibly corresponds to TRBD2 (5 bases). V was clipped by 1 base and J by 4 bases, with 14 bases between them. This CDR3 spans 15 amino acids. Germline V lookup: CDR1 LNHDA, CDR2 SQIVND (reference sequence). CDR3 amino acids: CASSIVGESSYEQYF. Here the CDR3 DNA reads TGTGCCAGTAGTATAGTGGGAGAGTCATCTTACGAGCAGTACTTC.

This chain joins TRBV21-1 and TRBJ2-5. TRBV21-1 is a recognized pseudogene. The length of the CDR3 is 15 residues. CDR3 nucleotide sequence: TGTGCCAGCAGCAAGACAGGGAGGGTCCAAGAGACCCAGTACTTC. Encoded protein: CASSKTGRVQETQYF.

V and J are TRBV5-8 and TRBJ2-3, with D tentatively TRBD2 (6 bases). Germline V CDR1 and CDR2: SGHTS, YDEGEE. Trimming cost V 2 bases and J 1 base, with 20 bases left between them. The CDR3 is 18 residues long. The CDR3 DNA sequence: TGTGCCAGCAGCTTACGGACTGCGGGGTTGAAGGGCACAGATACGCAGTATTTT. Translated: CASSLRTAGLKGTDTQYF.

The J gene is TRBJ1-5, the V gene TRBV27, with D hard to call. CDR3 length: 14 amino acids. Per the germline V gene, CDR1 is MNHEY and CDR2 is SMNVEV (reference sequence). The V end lost 2 bases, the J end lost 3 bases, and 8 bases lay between the germline ends. The CDR3 DNA reads as TGTGCCAGCAGTTTAGGACGGGCCAATCAGCCCCAGCATTTT. It is translated as CASSLGRANQPQHF.

The chain uses TRBV11-2 and TRBJ2-3, with D possibly being TRBD1 (7 bases). Germline V gives CDR1 SGHAT, CDR2 FQNNGV. V gave up 2 bases and J gave up 0 bases, with 21 bases separating them. The CDR3 runs 19 residues. The CDR3 coding sequence is TGTGCCAGCAGCTTACCACCCCGCGGGAAGGGGGCTAGCACAGATACGCAGTATTTT. Its translation is CASSLPPRGKGASTDTQYF.